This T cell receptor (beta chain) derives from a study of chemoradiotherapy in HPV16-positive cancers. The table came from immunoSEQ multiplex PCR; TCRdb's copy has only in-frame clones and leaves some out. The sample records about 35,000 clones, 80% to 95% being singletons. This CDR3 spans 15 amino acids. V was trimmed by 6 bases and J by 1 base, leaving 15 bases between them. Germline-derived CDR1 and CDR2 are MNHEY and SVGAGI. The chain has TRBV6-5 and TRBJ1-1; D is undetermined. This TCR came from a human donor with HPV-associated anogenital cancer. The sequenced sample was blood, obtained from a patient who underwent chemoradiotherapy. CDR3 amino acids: CASSQALGRNTEAFF. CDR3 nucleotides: TGTGCCAGCAGCCAGGCTCTTGGTCGGAACACTGAAGCTTTCTTT.